This record looks at one T cell receptor beta chain sequence and its context. The source of the sample is a study of T cell changes during pregnancy in multiple sclerosis. Here immunoSEQ multiplex PCR was the method, and the copy in TCRdb shows in-frame clones only, minus some. Found here are about 42,000 clones, about 85% of them singletons; the top ten hold around 0.58%. Germline loops: CDR1 SGDLS, CDR2 YYNGEE. Trimming cost V 0 bases and J 0 bases, with 12 bases left between them. The CDR3 length is 16 residues. This chain uses TRBV9 with TRBJ2-5; TRBD1 is a possible D gene (6 bases). This sample comprised CD4+ T cells from peripheral blood mononuclear cells, obtained before pregnancy. The clonotype originates from a female donor with multiple sclerosis, enrolled in a pregnancy study. CDR3 DNA sequence: TGTGCCAGCAGCGTAGGTCTGTGGGGGCACCAAGAGACCCAGTACTTC. This codes for CASSVGLWGHQETQYF.